A selection of T cell receptor beta chains follows, all from one sample in a study of blood T cell repertoires in COVID-19. Data came from immunoSEQ multiplex PCR; TCRdb stores just in-frame clones and leaves some out. The sample shows approximately 130,000 clones, around 90% of them seen only once. Sequencing was carried out using peripheral blood. The receptors were sampled from a human donor in a cohort sampled during active COVID-19. Both conserved end residues are part of each CDR3. A D gene is named only where the DNA matches it firmly. Clone sizes are given selectively: once, few, many, or a class where the clone is expanded.

>.|TRBJ2-3|.|TRBV13
TGTGCCAGCAGCCCCCAACGACGGGGCACAGATACGCAGTATTTT
CASSPQRRGTDTQYF
>few|TRBJ2-7|TRBD2|TRBV3-1/TRBV3-2
TGTGCCAGCAGCTTACGGGGGGGGGACGAGCAGTACTTC
CASSLRGGDEQYF
>.|TRBJ2-3|TRBD2|TRBV7-9
TGTGCCAGCAGCCCCAGTTCGGGGGGGCGGAGAAGCACAGATACGCAGTATTTT
CASSPSSGGRRSTDTQYF
>.|TRBJ2-7|.|TRBV28
TGTGCCAGCAGTTTTCCACCAGGGTACGAGCAGTACTTC
CASSFPPGYEQYF
>.|TRBJ2-7|.|TRBV5-6
TGTGCCAGCAACATACGCGGCTCCTACGAGCAGTACTTC
CASNIRGSYEQYF
>.|TRBJ1-1|.|TRBV24-1
TGTGCCACCAGAGAGAGAGAGAACACTGAAGCTTTCTTT
CATRERENTEAFF
>.|TRBJ2-7|TRBD2|TRBV4-1
TGCGCCAGCAGCCAGGTAGCGGGGATAGTTGAGCAGTACTTC
CASSQVAGIVEQYF
>once|TRBJ2-7|.|TRBV10-2
TGCGCCAGCGCACAGTCCTACGAGCAGTACTTC
CASAQSYEQYF
>.|TRBJ2-2|.|TRBV28
TGTGCCAGCAGGGTGGGGCTAAGCCCCGGGGAGCTGTTTTTT
CASRVGLSPGELFF
>.|TRBJ2-3|.|TRBV13
TGTGCCAGCAGCTTTGGAGGGGCTGGGACAGATACGCAGTATTTT
CASSFGGAGTDTQYF
>.|TRBJ1-4|TRBD1|TRBV13
TGTGCCAGCAGCTACCGGGACAGTTATAATGAAAAACTGTTTTTT
CASSYRDSYNEKLFF
>.|TRBJ2-3|.|TRBV5-1
TGCGCCAGCAGAAGAGACATTAGCACAGATACGCAGTATTTT
CASRRDISTDTQYF
>few|TRBJ1-3|.|TRBV12-2
TGTGCAAGTCGCTTCCCTCGTGAGGACAGGCCCTTAGGCGGAAACACCATATATTTT
CASRFPREDRPLGGNTIYF
>.|TRBJ2-6|.|TRBV27
TGTGCCAGCAGTTTATCAGCTTCCGGGGCCAACGTCCTGACTTTC
CASSLSASGANVLTF
>.|TRBJ1-1|.|TRBV19
TGTGCCAGTAGTCTCAGGGACACTGAAGCTTTCTTT
CASSLRDTEAFF
>.|TRBJ2-3|.|TRBV5-1
TGCGCCAGCAGGGCCACAGATACGCAGTATTTT
CASRATDTQYF
>.|TRBJ2-1|TRBD2|TRBV4-2
TGTGCCAGCAGCCAAGCCCACGGGGGGGACAATGAGCAGTTCTTC
CASSQAHGGDNEQFF
>.|TRBJ1-4|.|TRBV2
TGTGCCAGCAGGGTTCGGTCAGGGGTAGTTTTTGCTAATGAAAAACTGTTTTTT
CASRVRSGVVFANEKLFF